The present entry profiles one T cell receptor (beta chain) with its context. Its antigen is currently unknown. This specimen belongs to a study of T-cell memory formation after mild COVID-19. Overall study results and limits: Detection of some responders pre-infection suggested pre-existing cross-reactive memory T cells participated. Later expanders leaned CD4+, whereas day 15 to 85 contracting clones were balanced CD4/CD8.

CDR3 size: 13 residues. Per germline, CDR1 KGHDR and CDR2 SFDVKD. The V end was cut by 7 bases, the J end by 9 bases, with 15 bases between. The authors produced TCR alpha and TCR beta cDNA libraries with sample barcodes and UMIs by 5'RACE using constant-segment primers. TCRdb re-analysed the 5' RACE reads in MiXCR, keeping a single row per CDR3 protein. Seen here are more than 250,000 distinct CDR3 sequences, 15% to 20% observed once, and the top ten hold roughly 24%. The specimen sequenced was PBMCs or a T cell subset sorted from them (not recorded which). The chain couples TRBV24-1 to TRBJ2-1; D remains unclear. This clonotype originated in a man younger than 35 who had mild COVID-19 (a few samples of this study predate the infection). Cell type and time point are not known. The CDR3 is CATSSVGVAEQFF. The CDR3 DNA reads as TGTGCCACCAGCTCAGTTGGGGTTGCTGAGCAGTTCTTC.